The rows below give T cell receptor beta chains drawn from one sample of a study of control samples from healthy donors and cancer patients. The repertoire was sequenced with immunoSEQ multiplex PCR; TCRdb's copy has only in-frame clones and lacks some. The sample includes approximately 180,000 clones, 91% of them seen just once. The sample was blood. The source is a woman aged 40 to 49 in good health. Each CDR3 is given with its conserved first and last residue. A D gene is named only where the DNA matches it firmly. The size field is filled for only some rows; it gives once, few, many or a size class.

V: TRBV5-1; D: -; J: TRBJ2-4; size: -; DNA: TGCGCCAGCAGCCCATCGACCGGGGCAGGAGCCAAAAACATTCAGTACTTC; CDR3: CASSPSTGAGAKNIQYF
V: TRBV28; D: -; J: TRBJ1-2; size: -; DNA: TGTGCCAGCACACAAACGGGGGAAACCTATGGCTACACCTTC; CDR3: CASTQTGETYGYTF
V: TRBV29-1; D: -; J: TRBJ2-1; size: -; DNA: TGCAGCCTCCCTTTGGGCAATGAGCAGTTCTTC; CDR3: CSLPLGNEQFF
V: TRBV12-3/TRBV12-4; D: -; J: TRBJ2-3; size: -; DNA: TGTGCCAGCAGTTTAGCAGATACGCAGTATTTT; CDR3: CASSLADTQYF
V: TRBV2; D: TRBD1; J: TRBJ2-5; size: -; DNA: TGTGCCAGCAGTAGGACAGGGGGAGAGGAGACCCAGTACTTC; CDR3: CASSRTGGEETQYF
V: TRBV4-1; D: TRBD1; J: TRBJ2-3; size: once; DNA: TGCGCCAGCAGCCAAGATCTGACAGGGGTGACGACAGATACGCAGTATTTT; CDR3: CASSQDLTGVTTDTQYF
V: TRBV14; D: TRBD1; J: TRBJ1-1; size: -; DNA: TGTGCCAGCAGCCAAGTTAAGACAGGGAGGGGGCAGGCTTTCTTT; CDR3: CASSQVKTGRGQAFF
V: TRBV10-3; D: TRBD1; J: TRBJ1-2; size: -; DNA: TGTGCCATCAGTGAGTCGATCGGACAGGGAGGTTGGGACTATGGCTACACCTTC; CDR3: CAISESIGQGGWDYGYTF
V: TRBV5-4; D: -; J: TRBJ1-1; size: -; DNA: TGTGCCAGCAGCAGGACAGTTTTCATGAACACTGAAGCTTTCTTT; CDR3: CASSRTVFMNTEAFF
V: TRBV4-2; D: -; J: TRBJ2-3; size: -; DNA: TGTGCCAGCAGCCAAGTCTTCCAGGCCACAGATACGCAGTATTTT; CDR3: CASSQVFQATDTQYF
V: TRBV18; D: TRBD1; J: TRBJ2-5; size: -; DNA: TGTGCCAGCTCACTACACAGGGGTTGGGAGACCCAGTACTTC; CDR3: CASSLHRGWETQYF
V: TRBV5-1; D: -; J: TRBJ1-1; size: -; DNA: TGCGCCAGCAGCTTGGGTAGTCATTCGAACACTGAAGCTTTCTTT; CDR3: CASSLGSHSNTEAFF
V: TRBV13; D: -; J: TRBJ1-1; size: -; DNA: TGTGCCAGCAGCTACGACAGAAACACTGAAGCTTTCTTT; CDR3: CASSYDRNTEAFF
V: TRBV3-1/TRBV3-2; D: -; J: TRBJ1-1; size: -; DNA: TGTGCCAGCAGCACCCTCCGTCAGGGCGACACTGAAGCTTTCTTT; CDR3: CASSTLRQGDTEAFF
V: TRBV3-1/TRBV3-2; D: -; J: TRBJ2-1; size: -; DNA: TGTGCCAGCAGCCAAGTTCCCCATAGGGATTTTGAGCAGTTCTTC; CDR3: CASSQVPHRDFEQFF
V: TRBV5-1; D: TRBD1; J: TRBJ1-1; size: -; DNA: TGCGCCAGCAGCCGACAGGGAGGGGGTAACACTGAAGCTTTCTTT; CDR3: CASSRQGGGNTEAFF
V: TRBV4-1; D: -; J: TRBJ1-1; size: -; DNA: TGCGCCAGCAGCCTAATGGGGGACACTGAAGCTTTCTTT; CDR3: CASSLMGDTEAFF
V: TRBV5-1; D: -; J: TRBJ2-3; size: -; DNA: TGCGCCAGCAGCGGGGCATTGGGAACAGATACGCAGTATTTT; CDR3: CASSGALGTDTQYF
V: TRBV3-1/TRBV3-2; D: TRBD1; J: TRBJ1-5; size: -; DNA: TGTGCCAGCAGCCCCAGAGGGACAGTGGATCAGCCCCAGCATTTT; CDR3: CASSPRGTVDQPQHF
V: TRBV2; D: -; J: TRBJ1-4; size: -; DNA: TGTGCCAGCAGGGGAGTGAATGAAAAACTGTTTTTT; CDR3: CASRGVNEKLFF
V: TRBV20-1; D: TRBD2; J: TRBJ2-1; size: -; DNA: TGCAGTGCTAGTTCTAGCGGGGGGGACAATGAGCAGTTCTTC; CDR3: CSASSSGGDNEQFF
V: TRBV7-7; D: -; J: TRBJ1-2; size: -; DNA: TGTGCCAGCAGCCTAGGGGGGAGCTACGGCTATGGCTACACCTTC; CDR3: CASSLGGSYGYGYTF
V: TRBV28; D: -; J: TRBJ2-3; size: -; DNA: TGTGCCAGCAGCCCGTCCTATGATACGCAGTATTTT; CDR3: CASSPSYDTQYF
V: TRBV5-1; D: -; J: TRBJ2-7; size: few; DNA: TGCGCCAGCAGTTCCGGCGGAGCCTCCTACGAGCAGTACTTC; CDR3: CASSSGGASYEQYF
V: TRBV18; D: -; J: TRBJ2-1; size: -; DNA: TGTGCCAGCTCACCAATGGAGACGGGTGAGCAGTTCTTC; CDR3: CASSPMETGEQFF
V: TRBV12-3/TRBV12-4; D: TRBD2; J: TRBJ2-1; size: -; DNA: TGTGCCAGCAGTCCCCAGACTAGCGAGAACTTCTTC; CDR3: CASSPQTSENFF
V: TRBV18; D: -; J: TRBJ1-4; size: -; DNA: TGTGCCAGCACTGTCGTCCAGGGTGAAAAACTGTTTTTT; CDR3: CASTVVQGEKLFF
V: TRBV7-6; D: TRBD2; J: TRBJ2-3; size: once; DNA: TGTGCCAGCAGCTTAGGTACTAGCGGGGAGGGGACAGATACGCAGTATTTT; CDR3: CASSLGTSGEGTDTQYF
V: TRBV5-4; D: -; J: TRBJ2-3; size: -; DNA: TGTGCCAGCAGCTTGAGTCTAGGATGGGATACGCAGTATTTT; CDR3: CASSLSLGWDTQYF
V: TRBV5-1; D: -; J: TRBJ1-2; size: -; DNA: TGCGCCAGCAGCCCCGGGGGGACGGATGGCTACACCTTC; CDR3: CASSPGGTDGYTF
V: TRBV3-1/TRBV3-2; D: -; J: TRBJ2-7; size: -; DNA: TGTGCCAGCAGCCAAGATCCACAGGGCTACGAGCAGTACTTC; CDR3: CASSQDPQGYEQYF
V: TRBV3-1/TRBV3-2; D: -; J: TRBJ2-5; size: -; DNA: TGTGCCAGCGGGTTGGACTCCGTTCAAGAGACCCAGTACTTC; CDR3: CASGLDSVQETQYF
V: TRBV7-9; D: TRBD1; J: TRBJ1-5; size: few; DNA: TGTGCCAGCAGCTCCTTGGGACAGGGGGGTCCCATAGGCAATCAGCCCCAGCATTTT; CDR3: CASSSLGQGGPIGNQPQHF
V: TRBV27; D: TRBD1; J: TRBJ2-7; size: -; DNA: TGTGCCAGCAGCCCTATGTGGGGGAGGACAGGGGTTTACGAGCAGTACTTC; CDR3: CASSPMWGRTGVYEQYF
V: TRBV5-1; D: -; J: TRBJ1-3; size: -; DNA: TGCGCCAGCAGCGCCAGCGGTACCTCTGGAAACACCATATATTTT; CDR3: CASSASGTSGNTIYF
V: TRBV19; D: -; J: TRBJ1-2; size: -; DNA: TGTGCCAGTAGTATACGGGGCGAAGCTGGCTACACCTTC; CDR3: CASSIRGEAGYTF
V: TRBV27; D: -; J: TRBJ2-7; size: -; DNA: TGTGCCAGCAGTAGGTCCAACGGCTCCTACGAGCAGTACTTC; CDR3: CASSRSNGSYEQYF
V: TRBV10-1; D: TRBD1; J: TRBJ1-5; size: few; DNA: TGCGCCAGCAGTGACCGACTGGGACAGCCTAACATCCATCAGCCCCAGCATTTT; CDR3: CASSDRLGQPNIHQPQHF
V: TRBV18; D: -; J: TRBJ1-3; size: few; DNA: TGTGCCAGCTCACCCGGACAAGCCTCTGGAAACACCATATATTTT; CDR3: CASSPGQASGNTIYF
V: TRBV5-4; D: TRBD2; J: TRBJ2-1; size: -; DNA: TGTGCCAGCAGCTTGCGACTAGCGGGGGAGGATGAGCAGTTCTTC; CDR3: CASSLRLAGEDEQFF
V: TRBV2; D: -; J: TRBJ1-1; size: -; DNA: TGTGCCAGCAGTGTCTTGGGGTCGCACACTGAAGCTTTCTTT; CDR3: CASSVLGSHTEAFF
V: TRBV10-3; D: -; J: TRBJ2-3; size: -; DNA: TGTGCCATCAGTGGGGGTAGCGGCTACACAGATACGCAGTATTTT; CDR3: CAISGGSGYTDTQYF
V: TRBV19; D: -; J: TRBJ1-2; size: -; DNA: TGTGCCAGTAGTACCCATGTAGACAACTATGGCTACACCTTC; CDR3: CASSTHVDNYGYTF
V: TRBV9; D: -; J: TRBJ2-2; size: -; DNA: TGTGCCAGCAGCGTAGCTTCAGGGCAGAACACCGGGGAGCTGTTTTTT; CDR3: CASSVASGQNTGELFF
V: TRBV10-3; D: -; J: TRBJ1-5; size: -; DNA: TGTGCCGCCGGCCCAGGGAATCAGCCCCAGCATTTT; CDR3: CAAGPGNQPQHF
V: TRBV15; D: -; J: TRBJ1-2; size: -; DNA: TGTGCCACCAGCCAACCCGCCAGGCTGGAAAATGGCTACACCTTC; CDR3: CATSQPARLENGYTF
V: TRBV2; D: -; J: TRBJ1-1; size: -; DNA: TGTGCCAGCAGTGGGCAGGGAAGGGACACTGAAGCTTTCTTT; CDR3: CASSGQGRDTEAFF
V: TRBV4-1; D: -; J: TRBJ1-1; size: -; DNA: TGCGCCAGCAGCCAACGGCAGGGACGAGGCACTGAAGCTTTCTTT; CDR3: CASSQRQGRGTEAFF
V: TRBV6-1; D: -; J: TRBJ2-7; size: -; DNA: TGTGCCAGCAGTGTTTGGGGCCCTTTTCAGCCCTACGAGCAGTACTTC; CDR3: CASSVWGPFQPYEQYF
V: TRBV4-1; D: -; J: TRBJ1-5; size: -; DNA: TGCGCCAGCAGCCGCAAAGACCCCAGACAGGCTGATCAGCCCCAGCATTTT; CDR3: CASSRKDPRQADQPQHF
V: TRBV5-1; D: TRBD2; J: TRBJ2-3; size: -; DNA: TGCGCCAGCAGCTTGGCCGTGGGACCAGCGGGGGCAGATACGCAGTATTTT; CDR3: CASSLAVGPAGADTQYF
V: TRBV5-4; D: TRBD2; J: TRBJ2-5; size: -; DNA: TGTGCCAGCAGTTCCGGGACTAGCGGGGGGCAAGAGACCCAGTACTTC; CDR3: CASSSGTSGGQETQYF
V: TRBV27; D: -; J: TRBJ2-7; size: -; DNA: TGTGCCAGCAAAAGCTCCTACGAGCAGTACTTC; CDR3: CASKSSYEQYF
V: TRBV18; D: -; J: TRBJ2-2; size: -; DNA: TGTGCCAGCTCACCAAAGGGATTGAACACCGGGGAGCTGTTTTTT; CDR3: CASSPKGLNTGELFF
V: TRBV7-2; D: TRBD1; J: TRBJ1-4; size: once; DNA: TGTGCCAGCAGCTTAGGGGACAGGAGGGCTAATGAAAAACTGTTTTTT; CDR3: CASSLGDRRANEKLFF
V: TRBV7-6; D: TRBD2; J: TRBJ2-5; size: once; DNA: TGTGCCAGCAGCCCCCAGGCGGGGGGGCTCCAAGAGACCCAGTACTTC; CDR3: CASSPQAGGLQETQYF
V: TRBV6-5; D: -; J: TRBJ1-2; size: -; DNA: TGTGCCAGCAGAACCCTAGGGCGCTACACCTTC; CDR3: CASRTLGRYTF
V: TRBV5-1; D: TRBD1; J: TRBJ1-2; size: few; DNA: TGCGCCAGCAGCACTGGACAGGGGGCGCTTGGCTACACCTTC; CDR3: CASSTGQGALGYTF
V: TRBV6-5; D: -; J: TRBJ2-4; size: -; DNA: TGTGCCAGCAGTCGAATGACGGACAAATTGTACTTC; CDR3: CASSRMTDKLYF
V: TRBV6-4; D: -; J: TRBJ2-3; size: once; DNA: TGTGCCAGCAGCCTACTAGCCTTCTCTAGCACAGATACGCAGTATTTT; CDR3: CASSLLAFSSTDTQYF